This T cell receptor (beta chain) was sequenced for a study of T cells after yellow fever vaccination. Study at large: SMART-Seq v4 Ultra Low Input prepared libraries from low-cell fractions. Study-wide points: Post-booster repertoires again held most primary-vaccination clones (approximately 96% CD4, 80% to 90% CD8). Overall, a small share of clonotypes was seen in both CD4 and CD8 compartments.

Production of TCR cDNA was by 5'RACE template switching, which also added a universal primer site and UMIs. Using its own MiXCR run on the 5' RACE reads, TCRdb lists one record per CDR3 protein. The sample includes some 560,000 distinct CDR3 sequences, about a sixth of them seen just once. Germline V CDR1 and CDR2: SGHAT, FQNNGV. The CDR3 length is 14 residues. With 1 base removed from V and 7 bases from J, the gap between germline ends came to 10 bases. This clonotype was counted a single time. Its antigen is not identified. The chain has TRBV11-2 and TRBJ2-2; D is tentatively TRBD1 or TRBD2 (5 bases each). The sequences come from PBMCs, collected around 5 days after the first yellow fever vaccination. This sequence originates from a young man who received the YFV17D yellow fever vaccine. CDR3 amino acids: CASSLVGVSGELFF. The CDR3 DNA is TGTGCCAGCAGCTTAGTGGGGGTGAGCGGGGAGCTGTTTTTT. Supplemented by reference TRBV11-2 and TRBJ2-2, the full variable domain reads EAGVAQSPRYKIIEKRQSVAFWCNPISGHATLYWYQQILGQGPKLLIQFQNNGVVDDSQLPKDRFSAERLKGVDSTLKIQPAKLEDSAVYLCASSLVGVSGELFFGEGSRLTVL.